One and the same sample provided the 7 T cell receptor beta chains below, sequenced in a study of memory CD4+ T cells and cytomegalovirus serostatus. Measured with immunoSEQ multiplex PCR; TCRdb has only the in-frame clones, and not every one. The sample records roughly 84,000 clones, approximately 84% being singletons. The sort gate was single viable CD3+CD4+CD8-CD45RO+ cells for memory CD4+ T cells. What was sequenced was memory CD4+ T cells from blood. These receptors were obtained from an adult in good health and CMV-seronegative.

The gene calls are TRBV7-2 and TRBJ2-2, with D unclear. The CDR3 totals 16 residues. The V and J ends lost 0 bases and 4 bases respectively, with 12 bases between them. CDR1 and CDR2 (germline): SGHTA, FQGNSA. The CDR3 bases are TGTGCCAGCAGCTTAGCGGTTGGACCTATCACCGGGGAGCTGTTTTTT. Translated: CASSLAVGPITGELFF.

A note on this clone: Sequence at one end of the junction differs from germline and may be a read error. The rearrangement joins TRBV7-7 to TRBJ2-1; 9 bases match TRBD2. The CDR3 is 14 amino acids. Germline CDR1 reads SSHAT; CDR2 reads FNYEAQ (reference sequence). CDR3 sequence: CASSLAGAYNEQFF. DNA for the CDR3: TGTGCTAGCAGCTTAGCGGGGGCCTACAATGAGCAGTTCTTC.

This clone was seen only a few times. The chain combines TRBV7-9 with TRBJ1-1, with 9 bases matching TRBD1. J gave up 1 base and V 2 bases, and 2 bases lay outside the gene matches. The germline V gene has CDR1 SEHNR and CDR2 FQNEAQ (reference sequence). CDR3 size: 15 residues. CDR3 DNA: TGTGCCAGCAGCTTACCGGGACAGGGGAACACTGAAGCTTTCTTT. Translating it yields CASSLPGQGNTEAFF. The complete variable domain, with remaining parts taken from reference TRBV7-9 and TRBJ1-1, reads DTGVSQNPRHKITKRGQNVTFRCDPISEHNRLYWYRQTLGQGPEFLTYFQNEAQLEKSRLLSDRFSAERPKGSFSTLEIQRTEQGDSAMYLCASSLPGQGNTEAFFGQGTRLTVV.

This chain connects TRBV7-2 to TRBJ2-2; TRBD1 might be the D (6 bases). The CDR3 is 17 amino acids. Germline lookup yields CDR1 SGHTA and CDR2 FQGNSA. Trimming shortened V by 7 bases and J by 6 bases, and 24 bases separated the two germline ends. CDR3 nucleotide sequence: TGTGCCAGCACCTCCCAAGGGGCAGGGGCTAATCCCGGGGAGCTGTTTTTT. It translates to CASTSQGAGANPGELFF.

This chain joins TRBV6-1 and TRBJ1-5; D perhaps matches TRBD1 (5 bases). Deletions cut 5 bases from V and 0 bases from J, with 11 bases between. The CDR3 totals 15 residues. Looked up from germline, CDR1 is MNHNS and CDR2 is SASEGT. The CDR3, as DNA: TGTGCCAGCAGTCCCGGGACGGATAGCAATCAGCCCCAGCATTTT. Its protein product is CASSPGTDSNQPQHF.

The chain uses TRBV7-9 and TRBJ1-2, with TRBD1 identical over 8 bases. Trimming removed 5 bases from V and 8 bases from J; junction bases left unmatched: 7. Germline-derived CDR1 and CDR2 are SEHNR and FQNEAQ (reference sequence). The CDR3 loop spans 13 amino acids. CDR3 sequence (DNA): TGTGCCAGCAGCGTCGACAGGGGACGAGGCTACACCTTC. Translation gives CASSVDRGRGYTF.

The chain carries TRBV6-6 and TRBJ1-6; TRBD1 might be the D (6 bases). CDR3 length equals 15 residues. Germline CDR1 and CDR2: MNHNY and SVGAGI (reference sequence). The V end lost 6 bases, the J end lost 10 bases, and 19 bases lay between the germline ends. Here the CDR3 DNA reads TGTGCCAGCAGCCTCGGGGGCGGAGGCGGATCACCCCTCCACTTT. As protein: CASSLGGGGGSPLHF.